Below, 5 T cell receptor beta chains from the same sample are listed, as sequenced in a study of prognosis after radiotherapy for stage I lung cancer. Multiplex PCR in two rounds served to amplify TCR beta CDR3 from genomic DNA. For every TRBV and TRBJ gene, a specific primer was used in first-round PCR. TCRdb called the multiplex PCR reads again in MiXCR, with one record for every CDR3 protein. The profile covers 30,000 to 35,000 distinct CDR3 sequences, with roughly 49% appearing a single time and 15% to 20% taken by the ten largest. The sample was PBMCs, taken before or after stereotactic body radiation therapy (not recorded which). Receptors originate from a donor aged 50 or older with non-small cell lung cancer.

This clonotype was detected many times. This sequence joins TRBV7-2 and TRBJ1-5; D not resolved. The CDR3 consists of 13 residues. In germline, CDR1 is SGHTA, CDR2 FQGNSA. Trimming took off 3 bases at V and 3 bases at J, with 6 bases between the two ends. The CDR3 sequence: CASSFNNNQPQHF. CDR3 DNA sequence: TGTGCCAGCAGCTTTAACAACAATCAGCCCCAGCATTTT.

A few counts support this clonotype. This may stem from a read error, because a much larger clone lies one nucleotide away. The CDR3 end shows no conserved phenylalanine or tryptophan, and so a read error is likely. The chain carries TRBV20-1 and TRBJ1-3; D is possibly TRBD1 (6 bases). The CDR3 is 13 amino acids. Looked up from germline, CDR1 is DFQATT and CDR2 is SNEGSKA (reference sequence). The V gene lost 1 base and the J gene lost 3 bases, with 7 bases spanning the gap. The CDR3 here is CSARGGLGNTIYL. The CDR3 DNA reads as TGCAGTGCTAGAGGGGGGCTTGGAAACACCATATATCTT.

This clonotype was detected many times. CDR3 loop: CASSPTGLAGTGELFF. DNA of the CDR3: TGTGCCAGCAGCCCCACAGGGCTAGCGGGCACCGGGGAGCTGTTTTTT. The genes are TRBV7-9 and TRBJ2-2; 8 nucleotides line up with TRBD2. Trimming at V came to 5 bases and at J to 4 bases, leaving 9 bases not matched to a gene. The CDR3 is made up of 16 amino acids. The germline V gene has CDR1 SEHNR and CDR2 FQNEAQ (reference sequence).

This clonotype was counted many times. The V and J genes are TRBV28 and TRBJ2-4, with TRBD2 matching 9 bases. Germline-derived CDR1 and CDR2 are MDHEN and SYDVKM. V shed 3 bases and J 0 bases; nucleotides not matched to a gene: 0. The CDR3 covers 15 residues. The CDR3 DNA sequence: TGTGCCAGCAGTTTTAGCGGGGGAGCCAAAAACATTCAGTACTTC. The encoded protein is CASSFSGGAKNIQYF.

This clonotype was seen at least ten times. The chain couples TRBV5-1 to TRBJ1-5, with D perhaps matching TRBD1 (5 bases). This CDR3 contains 13 residues. Germline V gene lookup returns CDR1 SGHRS and CDR2 YFSETQ. V was clipped by 1 base and J by 9 bases, with 11 bases between them. CDR3 DNA sequence: TGCGCCAGCAGCTTGCAGGGTAGCAGGCCCCAGCATTTT. Encoded protein: CASSLQGSRPQHF.